Listed below are T cell receptor beta chains from one sample, sequenced in a study of T cells after somatic rescue of genetic block. Profiled with immunoSEQ multiplex PCR; TCRdb holds only in-frame clones, not every one. The table includes around 67,000 clones, approximately 90% detected once. What was sequenced was peripheral blood mononuclear cells (PBMCs). Source of these receptors: a man aged 30 to 45. Each CDR3 is given with its conserved first and last residue. The D gene is left open where the match is weak. Part of the rows lack a size; the others show once, few, many or a class for expanded clones.

V	D	J	size	DNA	CDR3
TRBV7-9	TRBD1	TRBJ2-7	NA	TGTGCCAGCAGCTTAGGACAGGGGGGCGGGCAGTACTTC	CASSLGQGGGQYF
TRBV28	NA	TRBJ2-7	few	TGTGCCAGCAGTAACCCGCCCCCCCGTCCGGAGGGCCAGGGCCCCTCCTACGAGCAGTACTTC	CASSNPPPRPEGQGPSYEQYF
TRBV10-3	NA	TRBJ1-5	NA	TGTGCCATCAGTGAAATGATCGGGCCCCAGCATTTT	CAISEMIGPQHF
TRBV25-1	NA	TRBJ2-5	once	TGTGCCAGCAGTGAATTTGGCGGTCAAGAGACCCAGTACTTC	CASSEFGGQETQYF
TRBV7-2	TRBD2	TRBJ2-7	NA	TGTGCCAGCAGCTCTCGGGACTATCGCGTCCACGAGCAGTACTTC	CASSSRDYRVHEQYF
TRBV6-6	NA	TRBJ1-1	NA	TGTGCCAGCAGCCCCGTCAACACTGAAGCTTTCTTT	CASSPVNTEAFF
TRBV28	NA	TRBJ1-3	NA	TGTGCCAGCAGTTTTAGGAGGACCTCTGGAAACACCATATATTTT	CASSFRRTSGNTIYF
TRBV23-1	NA	TRBJ2-7	NA	TGCGCCATCCCCAATTCGTACTTGGGGCGCCACTACGAGCAGTACTTC	CAIPNSYLGRHYEQYF
TRBV7-9	TRBD1	TRBJ2-1	NA	TGTGCCAGCAGCTCCACAGGGGCCTCCTACAATGAGCAGTTCTTC	CASSSTGASYNEQFF
TRBV7-6	TRBD1	TRBJ2-5	NA	TGTGCCAGCAGCTTTTTGTCCAGGGGGTCTGGAGAGACCCAGTACTTC	CASSFLSRGSGETQYF
TRBV4-3	NA	TRBJ2-2	NA	TGCGCCAGCAGCCAAGATTTCTTGAGGGGCGGGAACACCGGGGAGCTGTTTTTT	CASSQDFLRGGNTGELFF
TRBV13	TRBD2	TRBJ2-7	NA	TGTGCCAGCAGCCAGAGCGGGAGCTACGAGCAGTACTTC	CASSQSGSYEQYF
TRBV2	NA	TRBJ1-2	NA	TGTGCCAAATTGATGAGTAACTATGGCTACACCTTC	CAKLMSNYGYTF
TRBV25-1	NA	TRBJ2-5	NA	TGTGCCAGCAGTGAATTGGGCAGGGCCATCCAAGAGACCCAGTACTTC	CASSELGRAIQETQYF
TRBV19	TRBD1	TRBJ1-1	few	TGTGCCAGACCCTTAGGGACAGGGGGCACTGAAGCTTTCTTT	CARPLGTGGTEAFF
TRBV16	NA	TRBJ2-5	NA	TGTGCCAGCAGCCAAAGAGGGGGGAGACAAGAGACCCAGTACTTC	CASSQRGGRQETQYF
TRBV6-5	NA	TRBJ1-2	NA	TGTGCCAGCAGTGAAGATATGTCGACCTTC	CASSEDMSTF
TRBV5-4	NA	TRBJ2-5	NA	TGTGCCAGCAGCCCATGGAATAGCGCAGGTGAAGAGACCCAGTACTTC	CASSPWNSAGEETQYF
TRBV28	NA	TRBJ2-5	NA	TGTGCCAGCAGTACGCCTCGGAGGGGGAGCCTGGGGGAGACCCAGTACTTC	CASSTPRRGSLGETQYF
TRBV4-3	NA	TRBJ2-5	NA	TGCGCCAGCAGCCAAGGGACCCGGACGGCCGTAGAGACCCAGTACTTC	CASSQGTRTAVETQYF
TRBV19	TRBD1	TRBJ1-6	NA	TGTGCCAGTAGGGGGACAGCCGTGTCCTATAATTCACCCCTCCACTTT	CASRGTAVSYNSPLHF